The 6 T cell receptor beta chains below come from one sample, sequenced in a study of PD-L1 blockade in urothelial cancer. Documented time point: pretreatment peripheral blood. Libraries were prepared by immunoSEQ multiplex PCR; TCRdb keeps only in-frame clonotypes and omits some of them. The data contain under 95,000 clones, 85% of them singletons. The material was PBMCs, obtained around atezolizumab (anti-PD-L1) treatment. Receptors originate from a man in his sixties with urothelial cancer.

This chain connects TRBV30 to TRBJ1-1, with D tentatively TRBD1 (5 bases). The CDR3 is 13 residues long. Trimming shortened V by 5 bases and J by 5 bases, and 15 bases separated the two germline ends. Germline-derived CDR1 and CDR2 are GTSNPN and SVGIG (reference sequence). CDR3 amino acids: CAWGRVVGTEAFF. CDR3 bases: TGTGCCTGGGGCAGGGTGGTGGGGACTGAAGCTTTCTTT.

The rearrangement joins TRBV18 to TRBJ1-1, with 7 bases lining up with TRBD1. Germline V gene lookup returns CDR1 KGHSH and CDR2 LQKENI. V gave up 6 bases and J gave up 7 bases; unmatched junction bases: 8. CDR3 length: 13 residues. The CDR3 loop is CASSNDRVSEAFF. The DNA of the CDR3 is TGTGCCAGCTCGAATGACAGGGTCAGTGAAGCTTTCTTT. Full variable domain (remainder filled in from reference TRBV18 and TRBJ1-1): NAGVMQNPRHLVRRRGQEARLRCSPMKGHSHVYWYRQLPEEGLKFMVYLQKENIIDESGMPKERFSAEFPKEGPSILRIQQVVRGDSAAYFCASSNDRVSEAFFGQGTRLTVV.

The chain is built from TRBV29-1 and TRBJ2-1, with 15 bases matching TRBD2. This CDR3 spans 22 amino acids. With V trimmed by 0 bases and J by 0 bases, 15 bases remained unmatched. In germline, CDR1 is SQVTM, CDR2 ANQGSEA. CDR3 in amino acids: CSVEDTHPGTSGGLSSYNEQFF. The DNA for the CDR3 is TGCAGCGTTGAAGATACCCACCCCGGGACTAGCGGGGGGCTTAGCTCCTACAATGAGCAGTTCTTC.

This chain uses TRBV6-6 with TRBJ2-3, with D possibly matching TRBD2 (5 bases). CDR3 length: 14 residues. The V end was cut by 8 bases, the J end by 3 bases, with 15 bases between. CDR1 is MNHNY, CDR2 SVGAGI, per germline (reference sequence). In DNA form, the CDR3 reads TGTGCCAGCCAGTTGCAGGCGGGTACAGATACGCAGTATTTT. Amino acid sequence: CASQLQAGTDTQYF.

Regarding this clone: This clone may be a read error of a much larger clone one base away. Other DNA sequences from this sample encode an identical CDR3 as well. This rearrangement joins TRBV7-3 to TRBJ2-7; 8 bases line up with TRBD1. Germline V lookup: CDR1 SGHTA, CDR2 FQGTGA. There are 15 residues in the CDR3. In DNA, the CDR3 is TGTGCTAGCAGCTTAACAGGGGGTAGCTCCTACGAGCAGTACTTC. Amino acid sequence: CASSLTGGSSYEQYF.

The chain combines TRBV28 with TRBJ1-4; TRBD1 might be the D (5 bases). The V gene lost 3 bases and the J gene lost 6 bases, with 14 bases spanning the gap. There are 15 residues in the CDR3. Germline V gene lookup returns CDR1 MDHEN and CDR2 SYDVKM. Written as DNA, the CDR3 is TGTGCCAGCAGTTTTGGGGGGAGTGCGTATGAAAAACTGTTTTTT. Translation gives CASSFGGSAYEKLFF.